The 27 T cell receptor beta chains presented below share a single source sample, sequenced in a study of blood T cell repertoires in COVID-19. Sequencing was performed with immunoSEQ multiplex PCR; in TCRdb, only in-frame clones are kept and a portion is missing. The sample has 200,000 to 300,000 clones; more than 70% are singletons. Sequences were obtained from PBMCs or T cells enriched from blood (not recorded which). These receptors were collected from a woman aged 40 to 55 with acute COVID-19.

The J gene is TRBJ2-1, the V gene TRBV5-1; 11 bases fit TRBD2. The J segment lost 6 bases and the V segment lost 0 bases, leaving 2 bases of the junction unmatched. Per germline, CDR1 SGHRS and CDR2 YFSETQ. The CDR3 runs 15 residues. This CDR3 is CASSLVAGGPNEQFF. The CDR3 DNA follows: TGCGCCAGCAGCTTGGTAGCGGGGGGGCCCAATGAGCAGTTCTTC.

This chain uses TRBV29-1 with TRBJ2-3; TRBD2 agrees at 10 bases. The CDR3 runs 16 residues. Germline CDR1 reads SQVTM; CDR2 reads ANQGSEA. After removal of 4 bases from V and 0 bases from J, the junction contained 7 bases not matched to a gene. This CDR3 reads CSVGLAGAGSTDTQYF. CDR3 in DNA: TGCAGCGTTGGTCTAGCGGGGGCCGGGAGCACAGATACGCAGTATTTT.

The gene calls are TRBV19 and TRBJ1-2; 7 bases are shared with TRBD1. CDR3 length: 13 amino acids. Germline V gene sequence: CDR1 LNHDA, CDR2 SQIVND (reference sequence). V shed 9 bases, J shed 8 bases, and the junction held 12 bases outside the gene matches. CDR3 sequence reads: CASHLQGGQGYTF. CDR3 DNA sequence: TGTGCCAGCCACCTACAAGGGGGACAGGGCTACACCTTC.

This chain joins TRBV5-1 and TRBJ1-1; D remains ambiguous. The CDR3 extends over 11 amino acids. The V gene lost 4 bases and the J gene lost 1 base, with 2 bases spanning the gap. Germline CDR1 is SGHRS and CDR2 is YFSETQ. The CDR3 reads CASSQNTEAFF. The CDR3 nucleotides read TGCGCCAGCAGCCAGAACACTGAAGCTTTCTTT.

V and J are TRBV5-6 and TRBJ2-4; 7 bases are shared with TRBD1. The germline V gene encodes CDR1 SGHDT and CDR2 YYEEEE. J was trimmed by 8 bases and V by 3 bases; bases with no gene match: 8. The CDR3 is 14 amino acids. CDR3 sequence: CASSSWDREDIQYF. In DNA form, the CDR3 reads TGTGCCAGCAGCTCCTGGGACAGAGAAGACATTCAGTACTTC.

The rearrangement links TRBV5-1 to TRBJ2-5; 8 bases agree with TRBD2. V lost 3 bases, J lost 5 bases, and 3 bases stayed unmatched. Germline CDR1 is SGHRS and CDR2 is YFSETQ. This CDR3 has 13 residues. The CDR3 loop is CASSWTGGETQYF. In DNA, the CDR3 is TGCGCCAGCAGCTGGACGGGGGGGGAGACCCAGTACTTC.

This clone showed up just a few times. This sequence joins TRBV11-2 and TRBJ2-1; TRBD2 aligns across 9 bases. The germline V gene has CDR1 SGHAT and CDR2 FQNNGV. V lost 0 bases and J lost 14; bases outside the gene matches: 8. CDR3 length: 14 residues. In DNA form, the CDR3 reads TGTGCCAGCAGCTTAGAGGCTAGCGGGGCGGAGAAGTTCTTC. This encodes CASSLEASGAEKFF.

The chain links TRBV24-1 to TRBJ1-4, with 7 positions matching TRBD1. Trimming cost V 5 bases and J 5 bases; bases outside gene matches: 13. CDR1 and CDR2 (germline): KGHDR, SFDVKD. The CDR3 runs to 17 residues. DNA of the CDR3: TGTGCCACCAGTGTCGCCCCTCGGACAGGATTAAATGAAAAACTGTTTTTT. Translated, it gives CATSVAPRTGLNEKLFF.

The chain employs TRBV21-1 and TRBJ1-5; TRBD1, the table's D call, lacks a check against the DNA. TRBV21-1 is a documented pseudogene. There are 12 residues in the CDR3. The chain's CDR3 is CAIRAGCQPQHF. The CDR3 coding sequence is TGTGCCATTAGAGCAGGGTGTCAGCCCCAGCATTTT.

CDR3 residues: CASGLDNRGLGYGYTF. The DNA of the CDR3 is TGTGCTAGTGGTTTGGATAACAGGGGGCTGGGCTATGGCTACACCTTC. This chain links TRBV12-5 with TRBJ1-2; 9 nucleotides match TRBD1. CDR1 is LGHNT and CDR2 is FRNRAP in the germline V gene. The J segment lost 4 bases and the V segment lost 1 base, leaving 7 bases of the junction unmatched. This CDR3 region has 16 residues.

This rearrangement joins TRBV27 to TRBJ2-5; 8 bases are a match to TRBD2. This CDR3 contains 14 residues. V lost 3 bases and J lost 5; bases outside the gene matches: 5. Germline lookup yields CDR1 MNHEY and CDR2 SMNVEV (reference sequence). CDR3: CASSFGGAGETQYF. CDR3 sequence (DNA): TGTGCCAGCAGTTTCGGGGGGGCGGGGGAGACCCAGTACTTC.

Note on this clone: The same CDR3 arises from other DNA sequences in this sample as well. The rearrangement uses TRBV3-1 (or the pseudogene TRBV3-2) and TRBJ2-7; D not resolved. V lost 1 base and J 2 bases, leaving 12 bases between the germline ends. CDR3 length: 15 amino acids. Per germline, CDR1 LGHDT and CDR2 YNNKEL (reference sequence). CDR3 residues: CASSQGAGLTYEQYF. In nucleotides, the CDR3 is TGTGCCAGCAGCCAAGGAGCAGGCTTAACCTACGAGCAGTACTTC.

This chain uses TRBV7-2 with TRBJ1-4; possible D gene TRBD1, 6 bases. The ends were cut back, 5 bases at V and 4 bases at J, with 20 bases in the middle. The germline V gene encodes CDR1 SGHTA and CDR2 FQGNSA. CDR3 length equals 17 residues. This CDR3 is CASSLTGPPDRNEKLFF. CDR3 DNA sequence: TGTGCCAGCAGCCTAACAGGGCCCCCGGACCGTAATGAAAAACTGTTTTTT.

The V gene is TRBV3-1 (or the pseudogene TRBV3-2), the J gene TRBJ1-1; possibly TRBD1 for D (5 bases). This CDR3 region has 14 residues. Deletions cut 5 bases from V and 4 bases from J, with 14 bases between. Germline V gene lookup returns CDR1 LGHDT and CDR2 YNNKEL (reference sequence). DNA of the CDR3: TGTGCCAGCAGCGCCCTCGGGGGGGGCACTGAAGCTTTCTTT. Translating it yields CASSALGGGTEAFF.

In DNA form, the CDR3 reads TGTGCCAGCAGCTTAGTACAGTTAGCCAAAAACATTCAGTACTTC. Its translation: CASSLVQLAKNIQYF. This chain joins TRBV7-2 and TRBJ2-4; no clear D gene. Trimming took off 1 base at V and 0 bases at J, with 7 bases between the two ends. This CDR3 region has 15 residues. The germline CDR1 and CDR2 sequences are SGHTA and FQGNSA.

This chain uses TRBV29-1 with TRBJ2-1; 12 nucleotides line up with TRBD2. Germline CDR1 and CDR2: SQVTM and ANQGSEA. The V gene end was trimmed by 7 bases and the J gene end by 4 bases; junction bases not matched to a gene: 2. The CDR3 is 13 amino acids. The DNA of the CDR3 is TGCAGCGGTGGACTAGCGGGGTACAATGAGCAGTTCTTC. Protein: CSGGLAGYNEQFF.

The rearrangement uses TRBV6-5 and TRBJ2-2; D is perhaps TRBD2 (5 bases). Deletions cut 2 bases from V and 5 bases from J, with 6 bases between. There are 13 residues in the CDR3. Germline assignment: CDR1 MNHEY and CDR2 SVGAGI. CDR3 bases: TGTGCCAGCAGTTACAGGAGGACCGGGGAGCTGTTTTTT. It specifies CASSYRRTGELFF.

This clone is a singleton in its sample. The chain carries TRBV5-1 and TRBJ2-7, with TRBD2 matching over 7 bases. Germline loops: CDR1 SGHRS, CDR2 YFSETQ. The CDR3 is 15 amino acids. Trimming removed 5 bases from V and 6 bases from J; junction bases left unmatched: 14. The CDR3 loop reads CASSGGRGHGREQYV. CDR3 DNA sequence: TGCGCCAGCAGTGGCGGGAGAGGTCACGGACGCGAGCAGTACGTC.

The table lists this clone with a count of one. The chain employs TRBV5-1 and TRBJ1-1, with 8 bases that match TRBD1. The V gene's germline CDR1 is SGHRS and CDR2 YFSETQ. There are 13 residues in the CDR3. The V gene end was trimmed by 6 bases and the J gene end by 5 bases; junction bases not matched to a gene: 6. The CDR3 loop is CASMEQGETEAFF. The CDR3 DNA follows: TGCGCCAGCATGGAACAGGGGGAGACTGAAGCTTTCTTT.

The J gene is TRBJ1-4, the V gene TRBV6-5; 10 nucleotides match TRBD1. Germline trimming cut 6 bases from V and 5 bases from J; bases unmatched to any gene: 6. The germline V gene has CDR1 MNHEY and CDR2 SVGAGI. The CDR3 has 15 residues. As DNA, the CDR3 is TGTGCCAGCAGAGGGCCGGGACAGGGGAATGAAAAACTGTTTTTT. This translates into CASRGPGQGNEKLFF.

In this sample, this clone turned up a few times. CDR3 sequence: CASSESGTSGDEQFF. CDR3 coding DNA: TGCGCCAGCAGTGAATCCGGGACTAGCGGGGATGAGCAGTTCTTC. This chain joins TRBV10-1 and TRBJ2-1, with TRBD2 matching 13 bases. V trimming: 3 bases; J trimming: 8 bases; junction bases outside the gene matches: 4. The germline V gene has CDR1 WNHNN and CDR2 SYGVQD (reference sequence). The CDR3 is 15 residues long.

The chain carries TRBV3-1 (or the pseudogene TRBV3-2) and TRBJ1-2; D is perhaps TRBD1 (6 bases). V was pared by 1 base and J by 5 bases, with 14 bases between. CDR1 LGHDT and CDR2 YNNKEL come from the germline V gene (reference sequence). This CDR3 has 15 amino acids. CDR3 coding DNA: TGTGCCAGCAGCCAAGTTGGTCCCGGACAGTATGGCTACACCTTC. Amino acid sequence: CASSQVGPGQYGYTF.

This clone was found once. The rearrangement joins TRBV20-1 to TRBJ1-2, with 9 positions matching TRBD1. The CDR3 is made up of 15 amino acids. V lost 3 bases to trimming and J lost 8 bases; unmatched junction nucleotides: 13. Germline CDR1 DFQATT, CDR2 SNEGSKA (reference sequence). The DNA of the CDR3 is TGCAGTGCTAGTGGGACAGGGTCACGTGTGGAGGGCTACACCTTC. Its translation is CSASGTGSRVEGYTF.

The chain has TRBV5-4 and TRBJ1-5, with a tentative D call TRBD1 (6 bases). Germline V gene lookup returns CDR1 SGHNT and CDR2 YYREEE (reference sequence). This CDR3 comprises 15 residues. V lost 1 base, J lost 3 bases, and 11 bases lay in between. CDR3 region: CASSLKGGVNQPQHF. The CDR3 coding sequence is TGTGCCAGCAGCTTGAAGGGGGGGGTCAATCAGCCCCAGCATTTT. The whole variable domain, remainder taken from reference TRBV5-4 and TRBJ1-5, is ETGVTQSPTHLIKTRGQQVTLRCSSQSGHNTVSWYQQALGQGPQFIFQYYREEENGRGNFPPRFSGLQFPNYSSELNVNALELDDSALYLCASSLKGGVNQPQHFGDGTRLSIL.

This chain connects TRBV5-8 to TRBJ2-1, with TRBD1 identical over 8 bases. Trimming at V came to 4 bases and at J to 7 bases, leaving 10 bases not matched to a gene. CDR3 length: 15 amino acids. The germline V gene encodes CDR1 SGHTS and CDR2 YDEGEE. CDR3 nucleotides: TGTGCCAGCAGCCGCCGGACAGGGATGTGGAATGAGCAGTTCTTC. This translates into CASSRRTGMWNEQFF.

The J gene is TRBJ1-2, the V gene TRBV30, with 8 bases fitting TRBD1. The V and J ends lost 4 bases and 8 bases, in that order; junction bases with no gene match: 6. The CDR3 is made up of 12 amino acids. Germline lookup yields CDR1 GTSNPN and CDR2 SVGIG (reference sequence). CDR3 coding DNA: TGTGCCTGGAACCTCGGACAGGGAGGCTACACCTTC. It is translated as CAWNLGQGGYTF. Filled out from reference TRBV30 and TRBJ1-2, the complete variable domain reads SQTIHQWPATLVQPVGSPLSLECTVEGTSNPNLYWYRQAAGRGLQLLFYSVGIGQISSEVPQNLSASRPQDRQFILSSKKLLLSDSGFYLCAWNLGQGGYTFGSGTRLTVV.

This clone was observed once. The chain has TRBV19 and TRBJ1-5; 7 nucleotides line up with TRBD1. With V trimmed by 3 bases and J by 2 bases, 4 bases remained unmatched. Looked up from germline, CDR1 is LNHDA and CDR2 is SQIVND (reference sequence). The CDR3 sequence is 15 residues long. This CDR3 reads CASSMGQGGNQPQHF. For the CDR3, the DNA is TGTGCCAGTAGTATGGGGCAGGGGGGCAATCAGCCCCAGCATTTT.